This entry is about one TCR beta chain. Its antigen is not known. The read stops 3 residues short of the end of the CDR3; the missing end is completed from the germline J gene. The data stem from a study of T cells in women clearing cervical HPV infection. The overall study: Case blood drawn at lesion detection; control blood after infection cleared.

Only in-frame clones appear in the TCRdb table, and some are missing; sequencing was by immunoSEQ multiplex PCR. This repertoire includes about 16,000 clones. General study results and limits: A classifier using richness and V gene abundances reached an AUC of under 0.9. Richness differences could reflect unmeasured T-cell content per sample.

The CDR3 sequence is 14 residues long. Germline CDR1 KGHSH, CDR2 LQKENI. The V call is TRBV18, the J call TRBJ1-1, with 10 bases that match TRBD1. The origin of this receptor is a woman aged 18 to 69 with a cervical HPV16 infection that either progressed to CIN3+ or cleared (not recorded which). The sample consisted of blood buffy coat. CDR3 bases read: TGTGCCAGCTCACCAGAAGGGACAGGGGTCGGA. Its translation is CASSPEGTGVG. The CDR3, in full, reads CASSPEGTGVGAFF.